These 5 T cell receptor beta chains were all obtained from the same sample, sequenced in a study of human T cells and chemical hapten exposure. The time point here: patch test 3, about 24 weeks after DPC sensitization. Treatment described: therapeutic diphenylcyclopropenone sensitization with weekly scalp DPC. TCRdb processed the RACE reads anew with MiXCR; each CDR3 protein has one entry. Among some 97,000 distinct CDR3 sequences listed, 25% to 35% were seen once. This sample comprised whole blood, obtained in connection with sensitization to the hapten diphenylcyclopropenone (DPC). The source is a man aged 35 to 55 with alopecia areata. Some clones in this sample may be carry-over from other donors' samples.

This CDR3 is CSASRNAGHRNTEAFF. The DNA for the CDR3 is TGCAGTGCTAGTCGAAACGCGGGACACCGGAACACTGAAGCTTTCTTT. The rearrangement joins TRBV20-1 to TRBJ1-1; a weak D match, TRBD1 (6 bases). CDR1 and CDR2 from the germline V gene are DFQATT and SNEGSKA (reference sequence). Trimming left V 3 bases short and J 1 base short, with 18 bases between. The CDR3 is 16 residues long.

The chain uses TRBV6-2 or TRBV6-3 and TRBJ2-3, with TRBD2 matching over 13 bases. The V gene's germline CDR1 is MNHEY and CDR2 SVGEGT. The CDR3 spans 17 residues. V lost 7 bases to trimming and J lost 5 bases; unmatched junction nucleotides: 12. The CDR3 DNA reads TGTGCCAGCACCGGACTAGCGGGAGCCACCCAAAGAGATACGCAGTATTTT. Amino acid sequence: CASTGLAGATQRDTQYF.

The V and J genes are TRBV4-2 and TRBJ2-2; 11 bases map to TRBD1. This CDR3 spans 16 amino acids. Germline CDR1 is LGHNA and CDR2 is YNFKEQ. V dropped 2 bases and J dropped 6; count of bases not matched to a gene: 5. The DNA of the CDR3 is TGTGCCAGCAGCCAATTGGACAGGGGGCAAGCCGGGGAGCTGTTTTTT. Its protein is CASSQLDRGQAGELFF.

The V call is TRBV20-1, the J call TRBJ1-6; D is unresolved. CDR3 size: 18 residues. Germline values: CDR1 DFQATT, CDR2 SNEGSKA (reference sequence). V lost 0 bases and J lost 0, with 15 bases in between. CDR3: CSARDGMGSSSYNSPLHF. As DNA, the CDR3 is TGCAGTGCTAGAGATGGTATGGGTTCAAGCTCCTATAATTCACCCCTCCACTTT.

The CDR3: CSVVSPSSYNEQFF. The CDR3 DNA reads TGCAGCGTTGTATCACCTAGCTCCTACAATGAGCAGTTCTTC. V is TRBV29-1 and J is TRBJ2-1; D not certain. Germline V gives CDR1 SQVTM, CDR2 ANQGSEA. V dropped 4 bases and J dropped 0 bases, with 10 bases sitting between them. The length of the CDR3 is 14 residues.